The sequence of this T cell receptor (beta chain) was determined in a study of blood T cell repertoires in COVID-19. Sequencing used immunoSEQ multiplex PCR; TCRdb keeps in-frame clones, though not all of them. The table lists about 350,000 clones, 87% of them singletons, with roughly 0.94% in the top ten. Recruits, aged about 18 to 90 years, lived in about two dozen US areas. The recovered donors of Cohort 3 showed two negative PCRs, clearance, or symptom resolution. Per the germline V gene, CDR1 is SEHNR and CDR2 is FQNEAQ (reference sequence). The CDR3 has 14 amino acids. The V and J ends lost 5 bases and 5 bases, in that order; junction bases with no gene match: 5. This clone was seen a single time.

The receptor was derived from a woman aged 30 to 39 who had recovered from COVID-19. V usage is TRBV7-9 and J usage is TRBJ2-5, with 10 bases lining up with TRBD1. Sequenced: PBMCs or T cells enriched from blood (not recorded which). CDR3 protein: CASSRQGAGETQYF. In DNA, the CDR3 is TGTGCCAGCAGCCGACAGGGGGCAGGGGAGACCCAGTACTTC. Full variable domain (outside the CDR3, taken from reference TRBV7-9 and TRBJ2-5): DTGVSQNPRHKITKRGQNVTFRCDPISEHNRLYWYRQTLGQGPEFLTYFQNEAQLEKSRLLSDRFSAERPKGSFSTLEIQRTEQGDSAMYLCASSRQGAGETQYFGPGTRLLVL.